This T cell receptor beta chain was recovered during a study of identical twins. Only healthy Caucasians were enrolled as donors. Comments on this clonotype: Its antigen is as yet unknown. This could be a read error, since a much larger clone is one nucleotide away.

Study findings and constraints: The authors noted that invariant MAIT and iNKT cells could partly confound zero-insertion analyses.

The CDR3 loop spans 15 amino acids. Germline V gene data show CDR1 as SGHRS and CDR2 as YFSETQ. The cDNA had a unique molecular identifier and a template-switch universal primer site. TCRdb ran MiXCR on the 5' RACE reads and lists one entry per CDR3 protein. The sample lists a few hundred thousand distinct CDR3 sequences, approximately 8.7% occurring once. The clonotype comes from a woman between 45 and 65 years old in good health. V and J are TRBV5-1 and TRBJ2-3; the D gene is possibly TRBD2 (6 bases). The sample taken for sequencing was naive T cells sorted from blood. CDR3 in DNA: TGCGCCAGCAGCGTTATAACGGGAGTCACAGATACGCTGTATTTT. It codes for CASSVITGVTDTLYF.